The 24 T cell receptor beta chains presented below share a single source sample, sequenced in a study of cytotoxic CD8 clonotypes in ibrutinib-treated CLL. The repertoire was sequenced with immunoSEQ multiplex PCR; TCRdb's copy has only in-frame clones and lacks some. The sample consists of about 160,000 clones, 81% of them appearing once. The sequencing used PBMCs, collected after 12 months of ibrutinib treatment. The receptors here all came from a human donor with chronic lymphocytic leukemia.

The rearrangement joins TRBV6-6 to TRBJ1-5; possible D gene TRBD1, 5 bases. CDR1 is MNHNY, CDR2 SVGAGI, per germline (reference sequence). The CDR3 sequence is 15 residues long. Trimming pared 5 bases from V and 1 base from J, leaving 12 bases between. CDR3 in amino acids: CASSGQGGSNQPQHF. In DNA, the CDR3 is TGTGCCAGCAGTGGGCAGGGAGGGAGCAATCAGCCCCAGCATTTT.

The V gene is TRBV27, the J gene TRBJ2-7; 11 bases line up with TRBD2. The CDR3 has 15 residues. Trimming cost V 5 bases and J 2 bases; bases outside gene matches: 5. The germline gives CDR1 MNHEY, CDR2 SMNVEV (reference sequence). The CDR3 nucleotides read TGTGCCAGCAGTGTGGGACTAGCGGAGACCTACGAGCAGTACTTC. It specifies CASSVGLAETYEQYF.

This chain links TRBV28 with TRBJ2-3; D remains ambiguous. The germline V gene encodes CDR1 MDHEN and CDR2 SYDVKM. The CDR3 contains 15 residues. V dropped 7 bases and J dropped 1 base, with 15 bases sitting between them. The CDR3 loop is CASNSVRRRTDTQYF. CDR3 DNA: TGTGCCAGCAATTCAGTGCGAAGACGCACAGATACGCAGTATTTT.

This chain joins TRBV9 and TRBJ2-2, with no clear D. V was shortened by 0 bases and J by 4 bases, with 7 bases between the two germline ends. The CDR3 is 14 residues long. Germline V lookup: CDR1 SGDLS, CDR2 YYNGEE. The chain's CDR3 is CASSVGLTTGELFF. The CDR3 coding sequence is TGTGCCAGCAGCGTAGGGCTTACCACCGGGGAGCTGTTTTTT. Complete variable domain (other parts from reference TRBV9 and TRBJ2-2): DSGVTQTPKHLITATGQRVTLRCSPRSGDLSVYWYQQSLDQGLQFLIQYYNGEERAKGNILERFSAQQFPDLHSELNLSSLELGDSALYFCASSVGLTTGELFFGEGSRLTVL.

V and J are TRBV11-2 and TRBJ1-6; D gene uncertain. The germline V gene has CDR1 SGHAT and CDR2 FQNNGV. Trimming stripped 4 bases from V and 8 bases from J, with 9 bases between. This CDR3 region has 13 residues. CDR3 nucleotides: TGTGCCAGCAGCTCAGGAGCTTATTCACCCCTCCACTTT. Amino acids: CASSSGAYSPLHF.

The chain recombines TRBV7-2 with TRBJ2-5, with D tentatively TRBD1 (6 bases). From germline, CDR1 is SGHTA and CDR2 FQGNSA. V lost 1 base, J lost 5 bases, and 11 bases lay in between. The CDR3 covers 14 residues. The CDR3 spells CASSLGSTGETQYF. For the CDR3, the DNA is TGTGCCAGCAGCTTAGGGAGCACAGGGGAGACCCAGTACTTC. Full variable domain (outside the CDR3, taken from reference TRBV7-2 and TRBJ2-5): GAGVSQSPSNKVTEKGKDVELRCDPISGHTALYWYRQSLGQGLEFLIYFQGNSAPDKSGLPSDRFSAERTGGSVSTLTIQRTQQEDSAVYLCASSLGSTGETQYFGPGTRLLVL.

This chain joins TRBV27 and TRBJ1-1, with D maybe TRBD1 (6 bases). Germline CDR1 reads MNHEY; CDR2 reads SMNVEV (reference sequence). The ends were cut back, 6 bases at V and 4 bases at J, with 18 bases in the middle. The CDR3 covers 15 residues. CDR3 coding DNA: TGTGCCAGCAGACGTCGCCGGGGGGCGTCCACTGAAGCTTTCTTT. Translated, it gives CASRRRRGASTEAFF.

The V call is TRBV19, the J call TRBJ2-1, with 10 bases aligning to TRBD2. There are 16 residues in the CDR3. V lost 9 bases to trimming and J lost 6 bases; unmatched junction nucleotides: 14. The germline gives CDR1 LNHDA, CDR2 SQIVND (reference sequence). The CDR3 nucleotides are TGTGCCAGCAGTGGTCCCTCTAGCGGGGGCCGCAATGAGCAGTTCTTC. Translating gives CASSGPSSGGRNEQFF.

This clone was detected only a few times. The chain employs TRBV4-2 and TRBJ1-2, with D maybe TRBD1 (5 bases). V shed 0 bases and J shed 8 bases, with 13 bases lying between them. The CDR3 is made up of 14 amino acids. Germline V gives CDR1 LGHNA, CDR2 YNFKEQ. The CDR3, as DNA: TGTGCCAGCAGCCAAGACCCTTCAGGGCGAGGCTACACCTTC. Amino acids: CASSQDPSGRGYTF.

As DNA, the CDR3 is TGCGCCAGCAGCTTAGACCCCGGGACCCAGCGGAGTAGAGAATCACCCCTCCACTTT. This gives the protein CASSLDPGTQRSRESPLHF. The chain couples TRBV5-1 to TRBJ1-6; D is perhaps TRBD1 (5 bases). The CDR3 length is 19 residues. Looked up from germline, CDR1 is SGHRS and CDR2 is YFSETQ. V lost 2 bases, J lost 10 bases, and 28 bases lay in between.

The chain couples TRBV27 to TRBJ2-7; 9 bases are shared with TRBD2. The germline V gene encodes CDR1 MNHEY and CDR2 SMNVEV (reference sequence). This CDR3 comprises 17 residues. Germline trimming cut 3 bases from V and 7 bases from J; bases unmatched to any gene: 16. In DNA, the CDR3 is TGTGCCAGCAGTTTTTCCGTCACCCCTAGCGGGAAGGAGGAGCAGTACTTC. Amino acids: CASSFSVTPSGKEEQYF.

The rearrangement joins TRBV10-2 to TRBJ2-2, with 9 bases identical to TRBD2. The CDR3 loop spans 16 amino acids. Germline values: CDR1 WSHSY, CDR2 SAAADI. Unmatched junction bases numbered 12, after V lost 8 bases and J lost 5 bases. CDR3 sequence: CASRQFPLAGTGELFF. The CDR3 DNA reads as TGCGCCAGCCGTCAATTTCCTCTAGCGGGGACCGGGGAGCTGTTTTTT.

V gene TRBV19 combines with J gene TRBJ2-5; 8 positions agree with TRBD2. Germline V gene lookup returns CDR1 LNHDA and CDR2 SQIVND (reference sequence). V dropped 7 bases and J dropped 5; count of bases not matched to a gene: 15. This CDR3 has 16 residues. CDR3 coding DNA: TGTGCCAGTACTATCGACGCCGGGGGGGGCCGGGAGACCCAGTACTTC. Translating gives CASTIDAGGGRETQYF.

This chain connects TRBV28 to TRBJ1-1; D is possibly TRBD1 (5 bases). The germline V gene has CDR1 MDHEN and CDR2 SYDVKM. V lost 6 bases to trimming and J lost 4 bases, with 27 bases between them. This CDR3 region has 18 residues. The CDR3 nucleotides are TGTGCCAGCAGAATCCCCGGGGACCGTCTGGAATTGGGCACTGAAGCTTTCTTT. Translating gives CASRIPGDRLELGTEAFF.

The chain combines TRBV28 with TRBJ2-7, with 8 bases matching TRBD2. CDR1 and CDR2 (germline): MDHEN, SYDVKM. V shed 5 bases and J 1 base; nucleotides not matched to a gene: 1. The CDR3 spans 13 residues. In nucleotides, the CDR3 is TGTGCCAGCAGTAGCGGGAGTTCCTACGAGCAGTACTTC. This encodes CASSSGSSYEQYF.

The J gene is TRBJ1-2, the V gene TRBV6-5, with 7 bases aligning to TRBD1. J lost 4 bases, V lost 0 bases, and 8 bases had no gene match. The germline CDR1 and CDR2 sequences are MNHEY and SVGAGI. This CDR3 has 16 amino acids. In DNA, the CDR3 is TGTGCCAGCAGTTACTCGGAAAGGGGGCGCGCCTATGGCTACACCTTC. This encodes CASSYSERGRAYGYTF.

This clone occurred once. This chain uses TRBV19 with TRBJ2-3; the match to TRBD2 covers 15 bases. This CDR3 has 17 residues. Germline V CDR1 and CDR2: LNHDA, SQIVND (reference sequence). V trimming: 5 bases; J trimming: 3 bases; junction bases outside the gene matches: 6. The CDR3 spells CASSLGLAGGPTDTQYF. The CDR3 nucleotides are TGTGCCAGTAGTCTCGGACTAGCGGGGGGGCCGACAGATACGCAGTATTTT.

V usage is TRBV5-4 and J usage is TRBJ1-2; 10 bases line up with TRBD1. This CDR3 has 15 residues. The V segment lost 1 base and the J segment 4 bases; nucleotides outside the gene matches: 4. CDR1 and CDR2 (germline): SGHNT, YYREEE (reference sequence). The CDR3 reads CASSLSGQGGYGYTF. In nucleotides, the CDR3 is TGTGCCAGCAGCTTGAGCGGACAGGGGGGCTATGGCTACACCTTC.

This clone was counted a few times. This chain links TRBV5-4 with TRBJ1-6; possibly TRBD1 for D (6 bases). This CDR3 is built from 12 residues. V lost 1 base and J lost 14, with 10 bases in between. CDR1 is SGHNT, CDR2 YYREEE, per germline (reference sequence). The DNA of the CDR3 is TGTGCCAGCAGCTTGTGGGGGGCAACCCTCCACTTT. Encoded protein: CASSLWGATLHF.

This sequence joins TRBV7-2 and TRBJ1-5; the D gene is possibly TRBD1 (6 bases). The CDR3 loop spans 15 amino acids. Trimming stripped 1 base from V and 7 bases from J, with 14 bases between. The germline V gene has CDR1 SGHTA and CDR2 FQGNSA. CDR3 DNA: TGTGCCAGCAGCTTAGGTCAGGGGATGAGGCAGCCCCAGCATTTT. Its protein product is CASSLGQGMRQPQHF.

The gene calls are TRBV7-2 and TRBJ1-1; unclear D gene. Trimming left V 5 bases short and J 1 base short, with 14 bases between. The CDR3 contains 15 residues. CDR1 is SGHTA, CDR2 FQGNSA, per germline. CDR3 sequence (DNA): TGTGCCAGCAGCCCTAACCTCCTGGGGAACACTGAAGCTTTCTTT. Translated: CASSPNLLGNTEAFF.

CDR3 amino acids: CASSRTGLNQPQHF. Written as DNA, the CDR3 is TGTGCCAGCAGCAGGACAGGCCTCAATCAGCCCCAGCATTTT. The V and J genes are TRBV6-1 and TRBJ1-5; 7 nucleotides match TRBD1. Unmatched junction bases numbered 5, after V lost 6 bases and J lost 3 bases. The CDR3 has 14 residues. Germline V gene lookup returns CDR1 MNHNS and CDR2 SASEGT.

J is TRBJ2-7 and V is TRBV15, with D possibly matching TRBD2 (6 bases). Looked up from germline, CDR1 is LNHNV and CDR2 is YYDKDF (reference sequence). Trimming took off 0 bases at V and 6 bases at J, with 12 bases between the two ends. The CDR3 covers 14 residues. The CDR3 loop is CATSRDILGGEQYF. CDR3 nucleotides: TGTGCCACCAGCAGAGATATTTTGGGGGGCGAGCAGTACTTC.

The chain employs TRBV7-9 and TRBJ1-1; D gene ambiguous. The V gene lost 4 bases and the J gene lost 4 bases, with 10 bases spanning the gap. The CDR3 has 13 amino acids. Germline values: CDR1 SEHNR, CDR2 FQNEAQ (reference sequence). This CDR3 is CASSSTGPTEAFF. CDR3 DNA: TGTGCCAGCAGCTCAACGGGCCCCACTGAAGCTTTCTTT. Variable domain in full (rest from reference TRBV7-9 and TRBJ1-1): DTGVSQNPRHKITKRGQNVTFRCDPISEHNRLYWYRQTLGQGPEFLTYFQNEAQLEKSRLLSDRFSAERPKGSFSTLEIQRTEQGDSAMYLCASSSTGPTEAFFGQGTRLTVV.